This record covers a single T cell receptor (beta chain). What it binds is unknown. The data belong to a study of graft-versus-host responses after intestinal transplantation. At the level of the study: Anti-thymocyte globulin induction was given to all recipients, followed by tacrolimus and steroids for three to four years. General study results and limits: GvH clones detected in recipient marrow included some appearing first in ileum or blood. When patients had graft-donor T cell macrochimerism, their allografts held high graft-versus-host to host-versus-graft clonal ratios.

The CDR3 totals 12 residues. Trimming cost V 7 bases and J 4 bases, with 8 bases left between them. Germline V CDR1 and CDR2: LNHDA, SQIVND (reference sequence). Sequencing was performed with immunoSEQ multiplex PCR; in TCRdb, only in-frame clones are kept and a portion is missing. The sample includes around 110,000 clones, approximately 90% of them seen just once. The clonotype comes from a human donor who received an intestinal transplant. The sequences come from unstimulated CD4+ T cells sorted from spleen or lymph node cells, collected before intestinal transplant. This chain joins TRBV19 and TRBJ1-5; D uncertain. This CDR3 is CASNWRNQPQHF. CDR3 DNA sequence: TGTGCCAGTAATTGGCGGAATCAGCCCCAGCATTTT.